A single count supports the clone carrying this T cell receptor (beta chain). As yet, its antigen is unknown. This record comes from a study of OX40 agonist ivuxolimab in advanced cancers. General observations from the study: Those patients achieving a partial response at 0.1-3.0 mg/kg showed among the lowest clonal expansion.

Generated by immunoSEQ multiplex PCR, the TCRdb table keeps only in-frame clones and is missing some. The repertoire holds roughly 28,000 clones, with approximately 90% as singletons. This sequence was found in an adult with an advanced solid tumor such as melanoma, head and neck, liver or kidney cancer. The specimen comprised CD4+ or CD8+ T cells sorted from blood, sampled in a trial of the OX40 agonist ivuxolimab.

The chain's CDR3 is CASTTEGGYTF. The CDR3 DNA reads TGTGCCAGCACCACCGAGGGTGGCTACACCTTC. V is TRBV7-8 and J is TRBJ1-2; no clear D. The germline V gene has CDR1 SGHVS and CDR2 FQNEAQ. The ends were cut back, 7 bases at V and 7 bases at J, with 10 bases in the middle. The CDR3 is 11 residues long.